A few counts support the clone carrying this T cell receptor (beta chain). It was about 9.4 milliliters of peripheral blood that were drawn from each donor. Together with a sample-barcoded 5' primer, a J-beta primer mix was included in a second PCR lasting about 6 to 11 cycles. Each TCR beta cDNA got a 12-nucleotide random molecular identifier. In TCRdb, the 5' RACE reads were re-called with MiXCR into one record per CDR3 protein. The table lists 800,000 or so distinct CDR3 sequences, around 50% of them singletons, with about a sixth in the top ten. Germline V gene sequence: CDR1 SGHRS, CDR2 YFSETQ. V dropped 6 bases and J dropped 3 bases, with 9 bases sitting between them. This CDR3 contains 13 residues. This sample is drawn from a study of blood T cells in healthy people across ages.

V and J are TRBV5-1 and TRBJ1-4; D gene unclear. Sequencing was carried out using blood. The source of this sequence is an elderly man in good health. CDR3 bases: TGCGCCAGCAACAGCGGACCTAATGAAAAACTGTTTTTT. Translated, it gives CASNSGPNEKLFF.